This T cell receptor (beta chain) was recorded in a study of spatial heterogeneity in lung cancer. Study overall: Compared with alpha-chain sequences, beta-chain sequences were consistently detected in greater numbers. The study's findings and limits: Ubiquitous expanded tumor TCRs appeared in blood more at resection than follow-up.

Time point noted: sample taken at primary tumor resection. Whole RNA was taken from tumor, nontumor lung or frozen PBMC; it was then sequenced unsorted. In its sample, this clonotype was seen many times. Its specificity is unknown. CDR1 and CDR2 (germline): SEHNR, FQNEAQ (reference sequence). The J segment lost 3 bases and the V segment lost 0 bases, leaving 5 bases of the junction unmatched. The CDR3 is 17 amino acids. TCRdb redid the calling of the 5' RACE reads with MiXCR, one entry per CDR3 protein. The sample carries 12,000 to 15,000 distinct CDR3 sequences, over 6.5% recorded once. The TCR was taken from a female donor with early-stage non-small cell lung cancer. The chain uses TRBV7-9 and TRBJ2-2; 9 nucleotides align to TRBD2. Sequenced here: PBMCs, sampled at surgery. The CDR3 DNA sequence: TGTGCCAGCAGCTTAGCCGTGGTAGCGGGAGACACCGGGGAGCTGTTTTTT. Translating gives CASSLAVVAGDTGELFF.